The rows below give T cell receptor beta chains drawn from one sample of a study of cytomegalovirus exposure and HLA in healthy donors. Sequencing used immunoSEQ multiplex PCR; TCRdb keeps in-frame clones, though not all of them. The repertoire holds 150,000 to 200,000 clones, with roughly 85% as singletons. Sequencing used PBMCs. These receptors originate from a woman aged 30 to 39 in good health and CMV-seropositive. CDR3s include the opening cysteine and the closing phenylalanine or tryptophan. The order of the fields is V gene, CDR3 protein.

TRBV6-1 CASNFRGEQPQHF
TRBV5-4 CASTKGQQIDYGYTF
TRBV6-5 CASRPSGRAYEQYF
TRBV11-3 CASRDRANYEQYF
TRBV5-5 CASSPRTGGSYNEQFF
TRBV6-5 CASSYSGRLNTEAFF
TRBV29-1 CSVKRTAFLNYGYTF
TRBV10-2 CASSSGLAGEETQYF
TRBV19 CASSRRGQGFYEQYF
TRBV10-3 CAISERDRNIQYF
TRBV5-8 CASNRDYLDTQYF
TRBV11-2 CASSLGQIYGYTF
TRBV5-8 CASSYGQDYSTDTQYF
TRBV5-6 CASSLYYRNNQPQHF
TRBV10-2 CASINPWTSVPRTLYEQYF
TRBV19 CASSIGWPPGYEQYF
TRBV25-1 CASSGSGLHYNEQFF
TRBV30 CAWSVYQGARTEAFF
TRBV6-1 CASSEYRALPYEQYF
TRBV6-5 CASSIITGELFF
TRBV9 CASSVLGEGVLDEAFF
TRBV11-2 CASSFQGANTEAFF
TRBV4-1 CASSLDRHSGNTIYF
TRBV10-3 CATRNSETGTPYEQYF
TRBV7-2 CASSLGDRGQPQHF
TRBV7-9 CASSLVASGEYNEQFF
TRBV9 CASSVMGGEAYNEQFF
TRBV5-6 CASSLGEGANEKLFF
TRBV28 CASSFPSPTGGRKRTEAFF
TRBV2 CASSEGLSTDTQYF
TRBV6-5 CASSTGTGGYGYTF
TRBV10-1 CASLRRVGGYTF